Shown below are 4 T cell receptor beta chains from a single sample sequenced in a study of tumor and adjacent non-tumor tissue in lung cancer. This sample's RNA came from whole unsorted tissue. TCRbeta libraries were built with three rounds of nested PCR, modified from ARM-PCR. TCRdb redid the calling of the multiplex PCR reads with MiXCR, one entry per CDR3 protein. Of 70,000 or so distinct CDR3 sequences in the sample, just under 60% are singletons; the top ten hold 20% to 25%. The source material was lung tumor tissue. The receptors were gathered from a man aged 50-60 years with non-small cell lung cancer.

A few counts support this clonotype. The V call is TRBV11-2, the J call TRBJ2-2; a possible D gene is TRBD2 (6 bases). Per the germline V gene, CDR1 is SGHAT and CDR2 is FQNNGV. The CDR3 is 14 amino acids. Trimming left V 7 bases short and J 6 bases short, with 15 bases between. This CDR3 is CASNQLWEAGELFF. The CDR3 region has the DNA TGTGCCAGCAATCAACTATGGGAGGCCGGGGAGCTGTTTTTT.

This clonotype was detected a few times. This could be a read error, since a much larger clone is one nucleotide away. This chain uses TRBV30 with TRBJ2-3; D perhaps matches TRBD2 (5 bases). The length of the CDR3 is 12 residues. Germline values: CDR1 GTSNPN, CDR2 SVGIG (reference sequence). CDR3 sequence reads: CAWSPSTDMQYF. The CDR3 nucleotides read TGTGCCTGGAGTCCTAGCACAGATATGCAGTATTTT.

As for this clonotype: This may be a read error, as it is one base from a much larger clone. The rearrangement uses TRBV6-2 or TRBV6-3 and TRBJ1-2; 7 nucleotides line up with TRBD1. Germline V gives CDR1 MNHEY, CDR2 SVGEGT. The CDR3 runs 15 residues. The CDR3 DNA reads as TGTGTCAGCAGAGCATCCCTAGGGACAGTCCATGGCTACACCTTC. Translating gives CVSRASLGTVHGYTF.

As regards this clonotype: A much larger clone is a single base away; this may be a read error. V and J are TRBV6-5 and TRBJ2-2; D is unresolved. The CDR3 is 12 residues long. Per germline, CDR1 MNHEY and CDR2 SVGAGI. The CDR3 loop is CANSYYPGELFF. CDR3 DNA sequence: TGTGCCAACAGTTATTATCCCGGGGAGCTGTTTTTT.